This paragraph covers one T cell receptor (beta chain) sequence. Its antigen remains unknown. The sample comes from a study of shared clonotypes between healthy human individuals. Across the whole study: Aged between 18 and 49, the donors were a couple of women and a few men. Three plates each covered CD4 naive and memory; CD8 naive two, CD8 memory one.

Germline V gene data show CDR1 as SGHVS and CDR2 as FNYEAQ. This CDR3 has 16 amino acids. J lost 2 bases, V lost 5 bases, and 6 bases had no gene match. Here immunoSEQ multiplex PCR was the method, and the copy in TCRdb shows in-frame clones only, minus some. This sample has more than 550,000 clones, with about 90% found just once. General study findings and limits: Rarefaction showed that sequencing of sorted subsets was incomplete (despite large depth). Among the subsets, naive ones generally showed larger estimated richness than memory ones.

Sequencing was performed on memory CD8+ T cells from PBMCs. The subset was: CD45RO+ cells pooled with CCR7-negative TemRA cells. The receptor comes from a man aged 18 to 30 in good health. Some clones in this sample may be carry-over from other donors' samples. This chain connects TRBV7-6 to TRBJ2-3; 11 bases are a match to TRBD2. In DNA form, the CDR3 reads TGTGCCAGCAGCCAAAGACTAGCGGGGCCCACAGATACGCAGTATTTT. The encoded protein is CASSQRLAGPTDTQYF.